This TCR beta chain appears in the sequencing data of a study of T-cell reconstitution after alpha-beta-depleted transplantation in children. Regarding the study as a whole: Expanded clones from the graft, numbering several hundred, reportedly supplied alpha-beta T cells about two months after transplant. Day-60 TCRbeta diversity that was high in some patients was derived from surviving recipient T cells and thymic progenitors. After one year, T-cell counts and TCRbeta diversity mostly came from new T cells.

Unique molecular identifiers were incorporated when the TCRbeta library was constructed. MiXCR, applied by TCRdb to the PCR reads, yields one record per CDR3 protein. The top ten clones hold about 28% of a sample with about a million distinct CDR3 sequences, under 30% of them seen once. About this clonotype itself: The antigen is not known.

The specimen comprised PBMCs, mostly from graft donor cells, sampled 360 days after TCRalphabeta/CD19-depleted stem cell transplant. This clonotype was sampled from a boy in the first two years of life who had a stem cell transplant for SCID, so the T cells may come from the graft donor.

CDR3 in DNA: TGTGCCAGCAGCATGACAGGGGCCGGGGAGCTGTTTTTT. It codes for CASSMTGAGELFF. The chain carries TRBV11-2 and TRBJ2-2, with 8 positions matching TRBD1. CDR3 length equals 13 residues. The junction had 2 bases not matched to a gene; V was cut back by 5 bases and J by 6 bases. Per the germline V gene, CDR1 is SGHAT and CDR2 is FQNNGV.